This T cell receptor (beta chain) stems from a study of blood T cell repertoires in COVID-19. Study at large: The United States, Italy and Spain supplied acute and convalescent COVID-19 samples. In each case, the material was cDNA or gDNA derived from T cells, B-cell-depleted T cells, or PBMCs.

Germline V CDR1 and CDR2: MGHDK, SYGVNS. There are 17 residues in the CDR3. J was trimmed by 1 base and V by 1 base; bases with no gene match: 4. Per the original methods: Estimated nucleated cell counts came from reference gene primer amplification. TCRdb keeps only in-frame clones here, not all; method: immunoSEQ multiplex PCR. Clone size and V and J calls were adopted from that table, with D and trimming inferred from the DNA. The profile covers fewer than 150,000 clones, with around 90% appearing a single time and over 5% taken by the ten largest. Source material: peripheral blood. The source of this sequence is a human donor in a cohort sampled during active COVID-19. The J gene is TRBJ2-6, the V gene TRBV25-1; 7 bases fit TRBD2. As DNA, the CDR3 is TGTGCCAGCAGTGAATTAGGGAGGGCGTCTGGGGCCAACGTCCTGACTTTC. It codes for CASSELGRASGANVLTF.